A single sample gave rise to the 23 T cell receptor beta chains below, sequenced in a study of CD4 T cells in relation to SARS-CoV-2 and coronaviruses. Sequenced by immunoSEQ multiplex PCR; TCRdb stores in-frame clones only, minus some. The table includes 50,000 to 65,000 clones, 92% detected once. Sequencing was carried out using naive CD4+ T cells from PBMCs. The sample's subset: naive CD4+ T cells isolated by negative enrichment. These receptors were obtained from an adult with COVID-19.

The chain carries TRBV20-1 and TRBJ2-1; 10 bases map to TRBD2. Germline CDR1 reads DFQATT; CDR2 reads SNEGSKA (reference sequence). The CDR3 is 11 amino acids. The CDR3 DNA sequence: TGCAGCCCTAGCGGGAGCCGTGAGCAGTTCTTC. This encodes CSPSGSREQFF.

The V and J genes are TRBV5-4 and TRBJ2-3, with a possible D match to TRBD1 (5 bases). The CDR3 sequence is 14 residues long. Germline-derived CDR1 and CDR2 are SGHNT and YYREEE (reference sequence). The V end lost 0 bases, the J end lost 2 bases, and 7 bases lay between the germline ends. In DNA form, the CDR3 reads TGTGCCAGCAGCTTGGGGGGCTCCACAGATACGCAGTATTTT. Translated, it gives CASSLGGSTDTQYF.

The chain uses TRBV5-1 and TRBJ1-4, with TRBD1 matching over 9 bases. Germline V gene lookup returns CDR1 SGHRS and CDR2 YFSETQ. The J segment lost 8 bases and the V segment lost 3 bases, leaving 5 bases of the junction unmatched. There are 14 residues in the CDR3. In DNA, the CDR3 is TGCGCCAGCAGCTCTTATGGACAGGGGGAAAAACTGTTTTTT. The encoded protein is CASSSYGQGEKLFF. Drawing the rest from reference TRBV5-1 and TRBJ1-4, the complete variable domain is KAGVTQTPRYLIKTRGQQVTLSCSPISGHRSVSWYQQTPGQGLQFLFEYFSETQRNKGNFPGRFSGRQFSNSRSEMNVSTLELGDSALYLCASSSYGQGEKLFFGSGTQLSVL.

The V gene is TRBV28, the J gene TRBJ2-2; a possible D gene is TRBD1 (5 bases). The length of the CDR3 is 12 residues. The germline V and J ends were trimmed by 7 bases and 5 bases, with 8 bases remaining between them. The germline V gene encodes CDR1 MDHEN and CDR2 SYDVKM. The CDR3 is CASNQGTGELFF. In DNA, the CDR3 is TGTGCCAGCAATCAGGGAACCGGGGAGCTGTTTTTT.

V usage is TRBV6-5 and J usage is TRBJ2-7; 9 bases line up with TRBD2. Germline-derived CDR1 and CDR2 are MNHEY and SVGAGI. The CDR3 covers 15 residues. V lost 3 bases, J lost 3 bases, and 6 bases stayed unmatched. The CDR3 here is CASSYERGAGYEQYF. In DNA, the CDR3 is TGTGCCAGCAGTTATGAGCGGGGGGCGGGCTACGAGCAGTACTTC.

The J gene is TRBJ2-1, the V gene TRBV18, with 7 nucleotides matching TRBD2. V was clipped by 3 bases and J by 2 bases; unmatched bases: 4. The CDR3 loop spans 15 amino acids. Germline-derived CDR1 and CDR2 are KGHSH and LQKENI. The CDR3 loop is CASSPASGTYNEQFF. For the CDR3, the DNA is TGTGCCAGCTCACCGGCTAGCGGCACCTACAATGAGCAGTTCTTC. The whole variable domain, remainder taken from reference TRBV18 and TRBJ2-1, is NAGVMQNPRHLVRRRGQEARLRCSPMKGHSHVYWYRQLPEEGLKFMVYLQKENIIDESGMPKERFSAEFPKEGPSILRIQQVVRGDSAAYFCASSPASGTYNEQFFGPGTRLTVL.

The CDR3 region is CASSQAGGVDEAFF. The CDR3 coding sequence is TGTGCCAGCAGCCAAGCAGGGGGCGTCGATGAAGCTTTCTTT. V usage is TRBV3-1 (or the pseudogene TRBV3-2) and J usage is TRBJ1-1; the match to TRBD1 covers 8 bases. The V and J ends lost 1 base and 7 bases, in that order; junction bases with no gene match: 5. The CDR3 extends over 14 amino acids. Germline CDR1 is LGHDT and CDR2 is YNNKEL (reference sequence).

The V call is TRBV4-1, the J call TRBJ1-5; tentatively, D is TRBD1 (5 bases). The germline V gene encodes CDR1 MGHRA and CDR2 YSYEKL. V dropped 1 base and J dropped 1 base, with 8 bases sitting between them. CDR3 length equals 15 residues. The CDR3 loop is CASSQATASNQPQHF. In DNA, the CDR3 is TGCGCCAGCAGCCAAGCGACAGCCAGCAATCAGCCCCAGCATTTT.

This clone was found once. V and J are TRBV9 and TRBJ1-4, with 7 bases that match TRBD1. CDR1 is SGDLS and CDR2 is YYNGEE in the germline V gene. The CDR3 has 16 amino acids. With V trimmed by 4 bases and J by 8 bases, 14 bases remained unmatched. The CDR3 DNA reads TGTGCCAGCAGCCCTAACCCCGGGACAGTGGGAGAAAAACTGTTTTTT. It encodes CASSPNPGTVGEKLFF.

CDR3 loop: CASSPPDRIYEQYF. In nucleotides, the CDR3 is TGTGCCAGCAGTCCCCCGGACAGGATCTACGAGCAGTACTTC. This chain joins TRBV28 and TRBJ2-7, with 7 bases lining up with TRBD1. Trimming removed 5 bases from V and 3 bases from J; junction bases left unmatched: 7. The CDR3 has 14 amino acids. Germline CDR1 reads MDHEN; CDR2 reads SYDVKM.

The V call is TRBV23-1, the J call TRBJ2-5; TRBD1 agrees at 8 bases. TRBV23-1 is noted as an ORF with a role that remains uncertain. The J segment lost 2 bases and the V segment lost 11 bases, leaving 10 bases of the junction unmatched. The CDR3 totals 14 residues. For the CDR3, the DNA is TGCGCCTCACCCAGGGGGCGCCTTCAAGAGACCCAGTACTTC. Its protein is CASPRGRLQETQYF.

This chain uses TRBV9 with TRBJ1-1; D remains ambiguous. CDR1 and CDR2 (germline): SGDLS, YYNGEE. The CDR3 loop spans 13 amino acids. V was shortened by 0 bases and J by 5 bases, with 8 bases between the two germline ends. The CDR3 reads CASSVVVGTEAFF. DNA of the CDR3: TGTGCCAGCAGCGTAGTTGTTGGAACTGAAGCTTTCTTT.

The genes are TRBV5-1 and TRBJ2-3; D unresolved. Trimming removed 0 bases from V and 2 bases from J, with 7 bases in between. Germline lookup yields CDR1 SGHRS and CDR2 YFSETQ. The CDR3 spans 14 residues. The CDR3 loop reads CASSLGQTTDTQYF. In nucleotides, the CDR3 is TGCGCCAGCAGCTTGGGCCAGACCACAGATACGCAGTATTTT.

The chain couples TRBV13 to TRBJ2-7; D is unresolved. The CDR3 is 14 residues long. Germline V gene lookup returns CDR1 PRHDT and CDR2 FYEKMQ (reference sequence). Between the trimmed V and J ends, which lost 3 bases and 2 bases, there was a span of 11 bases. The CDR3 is CASSLLVQTYEQYF. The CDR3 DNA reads TGTGCCAGCAGCTTGTTGGTACAGACCTACGAGCAGTACTTC.

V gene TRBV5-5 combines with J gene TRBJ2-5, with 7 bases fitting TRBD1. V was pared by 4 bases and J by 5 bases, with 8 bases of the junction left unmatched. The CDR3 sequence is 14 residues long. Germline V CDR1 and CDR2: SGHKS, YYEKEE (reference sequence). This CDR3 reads CASSPGRQGETQYF. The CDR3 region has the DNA TGTGCCAGCAGCCCGGGTCGACAGGGTGAGACCCAGTACTTC.

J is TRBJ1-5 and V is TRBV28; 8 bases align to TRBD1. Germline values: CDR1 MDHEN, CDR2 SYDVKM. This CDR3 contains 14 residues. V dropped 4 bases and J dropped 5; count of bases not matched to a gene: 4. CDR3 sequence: CASSSRQGHQPQHF. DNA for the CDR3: TGTGCCAGCAGTTCGCGACAGGGGCATCAGCCCCAGCATTTT.

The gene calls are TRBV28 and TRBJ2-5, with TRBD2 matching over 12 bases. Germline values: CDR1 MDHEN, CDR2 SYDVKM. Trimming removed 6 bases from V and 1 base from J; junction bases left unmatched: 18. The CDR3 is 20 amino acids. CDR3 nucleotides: TGTGCCAGCAGAAAGGAAAAGGGACTAGCGGGCCTATGGCGCCAAGAGACCCAGTACTTC. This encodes CASRKEKGLAGLWRQETQYF.

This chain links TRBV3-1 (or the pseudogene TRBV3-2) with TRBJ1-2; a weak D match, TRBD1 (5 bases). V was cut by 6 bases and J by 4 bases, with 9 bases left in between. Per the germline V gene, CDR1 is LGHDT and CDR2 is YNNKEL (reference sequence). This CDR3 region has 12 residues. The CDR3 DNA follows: TGTGCCAGCAGTACAGGTACCTATGGCTACACCTTC. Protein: CASSTGTYGYTF.

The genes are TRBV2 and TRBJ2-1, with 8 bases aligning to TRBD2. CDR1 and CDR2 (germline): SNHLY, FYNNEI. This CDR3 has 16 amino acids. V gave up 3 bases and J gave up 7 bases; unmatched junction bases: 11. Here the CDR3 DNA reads TGTGCCAGCAGTGAGTTTCGGGAGGGCCTAGGTAATGAGCAGTTCTTC. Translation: CASSEFREGLGNEQFF.

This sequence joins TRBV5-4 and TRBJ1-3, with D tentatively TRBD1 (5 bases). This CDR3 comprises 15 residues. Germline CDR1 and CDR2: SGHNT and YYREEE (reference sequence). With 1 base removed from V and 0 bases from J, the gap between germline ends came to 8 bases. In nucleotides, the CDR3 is TGTGCCAGCAGCTTGTCACAGGACTCTGGAAACACCATATATTTT. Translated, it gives CASSLSQDSGNTIYF.

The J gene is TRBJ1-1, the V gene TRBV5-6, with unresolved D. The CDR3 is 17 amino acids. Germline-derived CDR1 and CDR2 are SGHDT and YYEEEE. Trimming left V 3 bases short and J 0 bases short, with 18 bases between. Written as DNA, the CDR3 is TGTGCCAGCAGCTCCCGGATAGGGATTCAGATGAACACTGAAGCTTTCTTT. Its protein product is CASSSRIGIQMNTEAFF.

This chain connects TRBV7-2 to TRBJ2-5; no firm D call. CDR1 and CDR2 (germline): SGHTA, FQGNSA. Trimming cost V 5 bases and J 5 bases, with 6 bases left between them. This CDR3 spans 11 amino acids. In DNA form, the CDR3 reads TGTGCCAGCAGCGTAGGGGAGACCCAGTACTTC. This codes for CASSVGETQYF.

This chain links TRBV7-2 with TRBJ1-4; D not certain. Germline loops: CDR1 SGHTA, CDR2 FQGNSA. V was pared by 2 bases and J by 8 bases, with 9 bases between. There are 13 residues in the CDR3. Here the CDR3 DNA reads TGTGCCAGCAGCTTAATGGGTTCCGAAAAACTGTTTTTT. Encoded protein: CASSLMGSEKLFF.